The source of this TCR beta chain is a study of Ad26.COV2.S vaccination and SARS-CoV-2 variants. Produced via immunoSEQ multiplex PCR; TCRdb's table is partial and in-frame only. The table lists approximately 240,000 clones, more than 75% of them singletons. There are 15 residues in the CDR3. The germline V gene encodes CDR1 ENHRY and CDR2 SYGVKD. Trimming took 4 bases from V and 4 from J; bases not matched to a gene: 6. Noted treatment: approximately 18 received Ad26.COV2.S at low or high dose, single or two shots; about 5 received placebo; per-sample allocation not given. Following the first vaccine or placebo injection, samples were taken on day 63.

This TCR was sampled from a person aged 18-65 years who received the Ad26.COV2.S COVID-19 vaccine or a placebo. J is TRBJ2-2 and V is TRBV10-3; TRBD1 agrees at 7 bases. The sequenced sample was peripheral blood, obtained in a trial of Ad26.COV2.S vaccine versus placebo. In nucleotides, the CDR3 is TGTGCCATCAGTGGGACAGGCCTTGGCACCGGGGAGCTGTTTTTT. Translating gives CAISGTGLGTGELFF.